The 28 T cell receptor beta chains given below trace back to one sample, sequenced in a study of persistence of HIV-infected CD4 T cells. No antigens are known for them. The libraries were made with immunoSEQ version 4 in survey mode. The repertoire was sequenced with immunoSEQ multiplex PCR; TCRdb's copy has only in-frame clones and lacks some. In the table there are 15,000 to 20,000 clones, less than 70% of which are singletons. The stimulus was lysate of CMV-infected fibroblasts, approximately 9.6 ug/mL. Sorting of responding CD4+ T cells relied on upregulated CD40 ligand together with CD69. This specimen consisted of CD4+ T cells sorted from PBMCs after approximately 19-hour stimulation, obtained from a patient who received antiretroviral therapy. The origin of the receptors is an adult woman with HIV who was CMV-seropositive.

This chain links TRBV6-1 with TRBJ2-1; maybe TRBD1 (5 bases). V shed 2 bases and J shed 9 bases, with 11 bases lying between them. The CDR3 runs to 13 residues. Germline V gene lookup returns CDR1 MNHNS and CDR2 SASEGT. The CDR3 nucleotides read TGTGCCAGCAGTGAAATCAGGGTCGGTGAGCAGTTCTTC. As protein: CASSEIRVGEQFF.

The chain uses TRBV19 and TRBJ2-7; D remains unclear. The CDR3 extends over 13 amino acids. Germline V CDR1 and CDR2: LNHDA, SQIVND (reference sequence). V was pared by 5 bases and J by 2 bases, with 10 bases between. DNA for the CDR3: TGTGCCAGTAGTGCTCAGTCCGCCTACGAGCAGTACTTC. Protein product: CASSAQSAYEQYF.

The chain is built from TRBV5-1 and TRBJ1-3; TRBD1 matches 9 bases. Germline V gene data show CDR1 as SGHRS and CDR2 as YFSETQ. V was clipped by 4 bases and J by 4 bases; unmatched bases: 6. CDR3 length: 15 amino acids. CDR3 region: CASSLQGASGNTIYF. CDR3 sequence (DNA): TGCGCCAGCAGCCTACAGGGGGCCTCGGGAAACACCATATATTTT.

CDR3 sequence (DNA): TGTGCCAGCAGCCAAGCAAACCGGCCAGATACGCAGTATTTT. It translates to CASSQANRPDTQYF. This chain links TRBV3-1 (or the pseudogene TRBV3-2) with TRBJ2-3; D unclear. Germline values: CDR1 LGHDT, CDR2 YNNKEL (reference sequence). This CDR3 spans 14 amino acids. V was shortened by 1 base and J by 4 bases, with 9 bases between the two germline ends.

The rearrangement links TRBV19 to TRBJ2-4; 8 nucleotides align to TRBD1. V shed 10 bases, J shed 8 bases, and the junction held 10 bases outside the gene matches. Germline V gives CDR1 LNHDA, CDR2 SQIVND (reference sequence). CDR3 length: 13 residues. Written as DNA, the CDR3 is TGTGCCACTTCTGGACAGGGAAGGGACATTCAGTACTTC. Amino acid sequence: CATSGQGRDIQYF.

This clone was detected only a few times. The genes are TRBV12-5 and TRBJ2-2; 11 nucleotides align to TRBD1. The ends lost 2 bases at V and 0 bases at J; junction bases unmatched: 8. This CDR3 is built from 19 residues. In germline, CDR1 is LGHNT, CDR2 FRNRAP. In DNA form, the CDR3 reads TGTGCTAGTGGTTTGAGGACAGGGGGCATGAGATCGAACACCGGGGAGCTGTTTTTT. Translated: CASGLRTGGMRSNTGELFF.

The rearrangement uses TRBV30 and TRBJ2-2; D gene ambiguous. This CDR3 contains 12 residues. Germline V gene lookup returns CDR1 GTSNPN and CDR2 SVGIG (reference sequence). V dropped 2 bases and J dropped 7 bases, with 8 bases sitting between them. The CDR3 nucleotides read TGTGCCTGGAGTAAGGGAAGCGGGGAGCTGTTTTTT. This codes for CAWSKGSGELFF.

This clone turned up a few times. V and J are TRBV19 and TRBJ1-2; D gene unclear. The CDR3 length is 14 residues. Trimming took 7 bases from V and 5 from J, leaving 17 bases between them. The germline V gene encodes CDR1 LNHDA and CDR2 SQIVND (reference sequence). The CDR3 sequence: CASKTSGPGYGYTF. The CDR3 DNA follows: TGTGCCAGTAAAACATCTGGGCCCGGGTATGGCTACACCTTC.

The rearrangement uses TRBV7-3 and TRBJ2-6; a possible D gene is TRBD1 (5 bases). This CDR3 region has 15 residues. Trimming removed 6 bases from V and 3 bases from J, with 12 bases in between. Germline V gene lookup returns CDR1 SGHTA and CDR2 FQGTGA. In DNA form, the CDR3 reads TGTGCCAGCAGTGGGGCGGTCGGTGGGGCCAACGTCCTGACTTTC. It specifies CASSGAVGGANVLTF.

This sequence joins TRBV15 and TRBJ1-2; D not resolved. V shed 5 bases and J shed 4 bases, with 14 bases lying between them. This CDR3 is 14 amino acids long. CDR1 is LNHNV and CDR2 is YYDKDF in the germline V gene (reference sequence). The CDR3 DNA sequence: TGTGCCACCAGCGGGTGGACTGTCGGCTATGGCTACACCTTC. It encodes CATSGWTVGYGYTF. Drawing the rest from reference TRBV15 and TRBJ1-2, the complete variable domain is DAMVIQNPRYQVTQFGKPVTLSCSQTLNHNVMYWYQQKSSQAPKLLFHYYDKDFNNEADTPDNFQSRRPNTSFCFLDIRSPGLGDTAMYLCATSGWTVGYGYTFGSGTRLTVV.

The J gene is TRBJ2-1, the V gene TRBV11-3; D ambiguous. This CDR3 comprises 13 residues. Between the trimmed V and J ends, which lost 4 bases and 8 bases, there was a span of 12 bases. Germline CDR1 reads SGHNT; CDR2 reads YENEEA. Here the CDR3 reads CASSSGAEYEQFF. The DNA of the CDR3 is TGTGCCAGCAGCTCGGGCGCGGAGTATGAGCAGTTCTTC. The full variable domain, in which reference TRBV11-3 and TRBJ2-1 provide the parts outside the CDR3, is EAGVVQSPRYKIIEKKQPVAFWCNPISGHNTLYWYLQNLGQGPELLIRYENEEAVDDSQLPKDRFSAERLKGVDSTLKIQPAELGDSAVYLCASSSGAEYEQFFGPGTRLTVL.

The CDR3 here is CASSGQAGAYTEAFF. The CDR3 DNA sequence: TGTGCCAGCAGCGGACAGGCGGGGGCTTACACTGAAGCTTTCTTT. The chain links TRBV6-5 to TRBJ1-1; 7 nucleotides match TRBD1. The germline CDR1 and CDR2 sequences are MNHEY and SVGAGI. V shed 6 bases and J 3 bases; nucleotides not matched to a gene: 10. CDR3 length equals 15 residues.

The genes are TRBV7-3 and TRBJ2-6; no clear D gene. The germline gives CDR1 SGHTA, CDR2 FQGTGA. The CDR3 consists of 12 residues. Between the trimmed V and J ends, which lost 2 bases and 8 bases, there was a span of 4 bases. The CDR3 DNA follows: TGTGCCAGCAGCTTAGGTCCCAACGTCCTGACTTTC. Its translation: CASSLGPNVLTF.

This clone was found once. The chain is built from TRBV6-2 or TRBV6-3 and TRBJ2-7; 9 bases fit TRBD1. There are 14 residues in the CDR3. Germline assignment: CDR1 MNHEY and CDR2 SVGEGT. The junction had 4 bases not matched to a gene; V was cut back by 3 bases and J by 4 bases. The CDR3 spells CASSYNRGLYEQYV. CDR3 bases: TGTGCCAGCAGTTATAACAGGGGGCTATACGAGCAGTACGTC.

This clone occurred once. The V gene is TRBV6-1, the J gene TRBJ2-2; no firm D call. CDR1 and CDR2 from the germline V gene are MNHNS and SASEGT. Trimming removed 2 bases from V and 6 bases from J, with 16 bases in between. The CDR3 contains 16 residues. In nucleotides, the CDR3 is TGTGCCAGCAGTGAAACCCCGGACCCAAGCGCCGGGGAGCTGTTTTTT. Translation: CASSETPDPSAGELFF.

V usage is TRBV7-3 and J usage is TRBJ1-2; D uncertain. The CDR3 has 16 residues. CDR1 is SGHTA, CDR2 FQGTGA, per germline. V lost 5 bases and J lost 4, with 20 bases in between. CDR3 residues: CASSNIGDAWTYGYTF. The CDR3 DNA sequence: TGTGCCAGCAGCAACATTGGAGACGCTTGGACCTATGGCTACACCTTC.

The chain couples TRBV6-5 to TRBJ1-6; maybe TRBD1 (5 bases). V lost 5 bases, J lost 8 bases, and 16 bases lay in between. The CDR3 is 15 amino acids. Germline V gives CDR1 MNHEY, CDR2 SVGAGI. CDR3 in amino acids: CASSRNPGGDSPLHF. As DNA, the CDR3 is TGTGCCAGCAGTCGCAATCCAGGAGGGGATTCACCCCTCCACTTT.

This clone came up a few times. This chain joins TRBV7-2 and TRBJ1-2; D uncertain. CDR1 is SGHTA, CDR2 FQGNSA, per germline. The CDR3 is 14 amino acids. V was pared by 5 bases and J by 8 bases, with 18 bases between. The CDR3 sequence is CASSTPGGFWGYTF. The CDR3 DNA is TGTGCCAGCAGCACCCCCGGCGGGTTCTGGGGCTACACCTTC.

This clone is labeled medium-sized. V usage is TRBV9 and J usage is TRBJ1-2; unclear D gene. CDR1 and CDR2 from the germline V gene are SGDLS and YYNGEE. V was cut by 4 bases and J by 0 bases, with 7 bases left in between. This CDR3 region has 13 residues. The CDR3 nucleotides read TGTGCCAGCAGCCCTACAGCTAACTATGGCTACACCTTC. This gives the protein CASSPTANYGYTF.

As concerns this clone: Other nucleotide sequences in the sample specify the same CDR3. This chain joins TRBV19 and TRBJ1-2, with 8 bases aligning to TRBD1. Trimming at V came to 4 bases and at J to 2 bases, leaving 3 bases not matched to a gene. This CDR3 is built from 14 residues. The germline V gene encodes CDR1 LNHDA and CDR2 SQIVND (reference sequence). This CDR3 is CASSSTGGNYGYTF. CDR3 sequence (DNA): TGTGCCAGTAGTAGTACAGGGGGGAACTATGGCTACACCTTC.

This clone was counted only a few times. The chain has TRBV10-2 and TRBJ2-2; 9 positions match TRBD2. J was trimmed by 5 bases and V by 4 bases; bases with no gene match: 5. Germline assignment: CDR1 WSHSY and CDR2 SAAADI. The CDR3 length is 15 residues. CDR3 nucleotides: TGCGCCAGCAGTGGATTAGCGGGGGTTACCGGGGAGCTGTTTTTT. Translating gives CASSGLAGVTGELFF.

The chain employs TRBV6-5 and TRBJ2-5, with 8 bases identical to TRBD2. CDR1 MNHEY and CDR2 SVGAGI come from the germline V gene. The ends lost 7 bases at V and 4 bases at J; junction bases unmatched: 8. The CDR3 length is 14 residues. CDR3 bases: TGTGCCAGCATACCGGGGGGGCCCGGAGAGACCCAGTACTTC. Translated, it gives CASIPGGPGETQYF.

V usage is TRBV30 and J usage is TRBJ2-5, with 7 bases matching TRBD1. From germline, CDR1 is GTSNPN and CDR2 SVGIG (reference sequence). The length of the CDR3 is 15 residues. The junction had 6 bases not matched to a gene; V was cut back by 2 bases and J by 0 bases. CDR3 region: CAWSRGLGYQETQYF. The DNA for the CDR3 is TGTGCCTGGAGTAGGGGGCTGGGGTACCAAGAGACCCAGTACTTC.

The genes are TRBV7-6 and TRBJ1-1; a weak D match, TRBD1 (6 bases). The CDR3 consists of 15 residues. Germline V CDR1 and CDR2: SGHVS, FNYEAQ. Trimming removed 5 bases at V and 1 base at J, with 14 bases between. The CDR3 loop reads CASSQGQNKNTEAFF. The CDR3 region has the DNA TGTGCCAGCAGCCAGGGACAAAATAAGAACACTGAAGCTTTCTTT.

CDR3 in amino acids: CASSTFSTDTQYF. DNA for the CDR3: TGTGCCAGCTCCACGTTTAGCACAGATACGCAGTATTTT. V gene TRBV3-1 (or the pseudogene TRBV3-2) combines with J gene TRBJ2-3; D gene ambiguous. V lost 8 bases and J 0 bases, leaving 9 bases between the germline ends. The CDR3 runs 13 residues. Germline-derived CDR1 and CDR2 are LGHDT and YNNKEL (reference sequence).

The J gene is TRBJ1-4, the V gene TRBV5-1, with 10 bases lining up with TRBD1. The germline gives CDR1 SGHRS, CDR2 YFSETQ. The CDR3 consists of 16 residues. V dropped 7 bases and J dropped 1; count of bases not matched to a gene: 7. CDR3 sequence reads: CASSEGQGITNEKLFF. CDR3 nucleotide sequence: TGCGCCAGCTCTGAGGGACAGGGGATAACTAATGAAAAACTGTTTTTT. Full variable domain (remainder filled in from reference TRBV5-1 and TRBJ1-4): KAGVTQTPRYLIKTRGQQVTLSCSPISGHRSVSWYQQTPGQGLQFLFEYFSETQRNKGNFPGRFSGRQFSNSRSEMNVSTLELGDSALYLCASSEGQGITNEKLFFGSGTQLSVL.

This clone was seen more than once but under ten times. The CDR3 is CASSPGQGYEKLFF. DNA of the CDR3: TGTGCCAGCAGTCCCGGACAGGGGTATGAAAAACTGTTTTTT. The rearrangement uses TRBV27 and TRBJ1-4; 9 bases match TRBD1. The germline V gene encodes CDR1 MNHEY and CDR2 SMNVEV (reference sequence). The CDR3 spans 14 residues. With 5 bases clipped from V and 6 bases from J, the junction kept 4 bases outside the gene matches.

The gene calls are TRBV15 and TRBJ2-3; 7 bases are a match to TRBD2. CDR1 and CDR2 (germline): LNHNV, YYDKDF (reference sequence). The V and J ends lost 2 bases and 2 bases, in that order; junction bases with no gene match: 4. This CDR3 comprises 15 residues. This CDR3 is CATSRPGGFTDTQYF. CDR3 nucleotide sequence: TGTGCCACCAGCAGACCGGGGGGATTCACAGATACGCAGTATTTT. The whole variable domain, remainder taken from reference TRBV15 and TRBJ2-3, is DAMVIQNPRYQVTQFGKPVTLSCSQTLNHNVMYWYQQKSSQAPKLLFHYYDKDFNNEADTPDNFQSRRPNTSFCFLDIRSPGLGDTAMYLCATSRPGGFTDTQYFGPGTRLTVL.